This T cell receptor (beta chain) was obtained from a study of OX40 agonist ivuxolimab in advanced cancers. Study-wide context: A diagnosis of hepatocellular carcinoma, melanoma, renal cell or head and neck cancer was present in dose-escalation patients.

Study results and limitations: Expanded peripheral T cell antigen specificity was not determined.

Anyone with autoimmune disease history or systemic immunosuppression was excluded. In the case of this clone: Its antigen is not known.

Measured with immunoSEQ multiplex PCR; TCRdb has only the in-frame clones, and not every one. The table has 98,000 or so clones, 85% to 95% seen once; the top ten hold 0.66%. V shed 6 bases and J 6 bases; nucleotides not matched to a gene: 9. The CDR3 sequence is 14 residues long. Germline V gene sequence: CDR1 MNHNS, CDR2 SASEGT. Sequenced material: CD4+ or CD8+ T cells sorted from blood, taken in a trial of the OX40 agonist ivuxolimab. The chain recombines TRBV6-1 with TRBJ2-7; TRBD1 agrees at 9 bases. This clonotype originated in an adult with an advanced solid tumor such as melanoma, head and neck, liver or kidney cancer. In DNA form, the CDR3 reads TGTGCCAGCAGAGCCCTACGGACAGGGGTCGAGCAGTACTTC. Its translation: CASRALRTGVEQYF.